What follows are 17 T cell receptor beta chains derived from one specimen sequenced in a study of identifying expanded T cells in peripheral blood. Data came from immunoSEQ multiplex PCR; TCRdb stores just in-frame clones and leaves some out. The repertoire consists of around 91,000 clones, with 88% occurring once and the leading ten covering 3% to 4%. Sequencing was carried out using blood. These receptors were obtained from a person aged 18 to 70 in good health.

The J gene is TRBJ2-1, the V gene TRBV27; D gene unclear. The CDR3 length is 13 residues. Trimming removed 7 bases from V and 5 bases from J, with 12 bases in between. Germline CDR1 is MNHEY and CDR2 is SMNVEV (reference sequence). CDR3 coding DNA: TGTGCCAGCAAGGTCAGCACGCACAATGAGCAGTTCTTC. It yields the protein CASKVSTHNEQFF.

V is TRBV5-1 and J is TRBJ1-1; TRBD1 aligns across 10 bases. The germline V gene encodes CDR1 SGHRS and CDR2 YFSETQ. The CDR3 is 14 amino acids. V dropped 4 bases and J dropped 4; count of bases not matched to a gene: 4. In DNA form, the CDR3 reads TGCGCCAGCAGCCCCGGGACAGGGGCCACTGAAGCTTTCTTT. It specifies CASSPGTGATEAFF. Filled out from reference TRBV5-1 and TRBJ1-1, the complete variable domain reads KAGVTQTPRYLIKTRGQQVTLSCSPISGHRSVSWYQQTPGQGLQFLFEYFSETQRNKGNFPGRFSGRQFSNSRSEMNVSTLELGDSALYLCASSPGTGATEAFFGQGTRLTVV.

The rearrangement joins TRBV27 to TRBJ2-1, with 7 bases that match TRBD2. Germline V gives CDR1 MNHEY, CDR2 SMNVEV (reference sequence). The CDR3 length is 16 residues. The junction had 13 bases not matched to a gene; V was cut back by 4 bases and J by 7 bases. The CDR3: CASSSPGLVGGNEQFF. CDR3 nucleotide sequence: TGTGCCAGCAGTTCACCGGGGTTGGTGGGGGGGAATGAGCAGTTCTTC.

The chain combines TRBV5-3 with TRBJ1-1; a weak D match, TRBD1 (5 bases). TRBV5-3 is given ORF status, its function remaining uncertain. V gave up 1 base and J gave up 0 bases, with 7 bases separating them. The CDR3 is 14 amino acids. The DNA for the CDR3 is TGTGCCAGAAGCTTGTCAGGGTTGAACACTGAAGCTTTCTTT. Translated: CARSLSGLNTEAFF.

The V and J genes are TRBV2 and TRBJ2-5; no clear D gene. Germline V lookup: CDR1 SNHLY, CDR2 FYNNEI. The CDR3 is made up of 11 amino acids. V was cut by 7 bases and J by 0 bases, with 3 bases left in between. The chain's CDR3 is CASNYQETQYF. The CDR3 DNA reads TGTGCCAGCAATTACCAAGAGACCCAGTACTTC. Supplemented by reference TRBV2 and TRBJ2-5, the full variable domain reads EPEVTQTPSHQVTQMGQEVILRCVPISNHLYFYWYRQILGQKVEFLVSFYNNEISEKSEIFDDQFSVERPDGSNFTLKIRSTKLEDSAMYFCASNYQETQYFGPGTRLLVL.

The rearrangement joins TRBV30 to TRBJ2-3; a possible D gene is TRBD2 (7 bases). Trimming left V 7 bases short and J 1 base short, with 18 bases between. From germline, CDR1 is GTSNPN and CDR2 SVGIG (reference sequence). CDR3 size: 15 residues. The CDR3 DNA reads as TGTGCCTCCAGATCTAGGGGGGGAGGCACAGATACGCAGTATTTT. Translating it yields CASRSRGGGTDTQYF.

V is TRBV21-1 and J is TRBJ1-4; the table's TRBD1 call for D was not verified on the DNA. TRBV21-1 is a known pseudogene. This CDR3 comprises 15 residues. The CDR3 reads CASSSRQGPNEKLFF. In nucleotides, the CDR3 is TGTGCCAGCAGCAGTAGACAGGGGCCTAATGAAAAACTGTTTTTT.

The CDR3 loop is CASSVQLGYEQYF. CDR3 DNA: TGTGCCAGCAGCGTACAGTTGGGGTACGAGCAGTACTTC. The genes are TRBV9 and TRBJ2-7; D remains unclear. The germline V and J ends were trimmed by 1 base and 4 bases, with 9 bases remaining between them. Germline CDR1 SGDLS, CDR2 YYNGEE. The CDR3 is made up of 13 amino acids. Combining the CDR3 with reference TRBV9 and TRBJ2-7 gives the whole variable domain DSGVTQTPKHLITATGQRVTLRCSPRSGDLSVYWYQQSLDQGLQFLIQYYNGEERAKGNILERFSAQQFPDLHSELNLSSLELGDSALYFCASSVQLGYEQYFGPGTRLTVT.

This rearrangement joins TRBV28 to TRBJ2-2; D might be TRBD1 or TRBD2, each matching 6 bases. Trimming shortened V by 2 bases and J by 4 bases, and 26 bases separated the two germline ends. In germline, CDR1 is MDHEN, CDR2 SYDVKM. The CDR3 consists of 20 residues. The DNA of the CDR3 is TGTGCCAGCAGTTTACGGGGGCTAAAGGCGCAAAGGTCCCCCACCGGGGAGCTGTTTTTT. This encodes CASSLRGLKAQRSPTGELFF.

This chain uses TRBV10-3 with TRBJ1-4, with D possibly matching TRBD1 (6 bases). V lost 4 bases, J lost 12 bases, and 12 bases lay in between. CDR3 length equals 12 residues. Germline CDR1 reads ENHRY; CDR2 reads SYGVKD. DNA for the CDR3: TGTGCCATCAGTGCAAACAGGGCGGAACTGTTTTTT. Protein: CAISANRAELFF.

The gene calls are TRBV4-3 and TRBJ2-1; maybe TRBD2 (6 bases). The V gene lost 3 bases and the J gene lost 6 bases, with 9 bases spanning the gap. This CDR3 has 13 amino acids. Germline CDR1 and CDR2: LGHNA and YSLEER. In DNA form, the CDR3 reads TGCGCCAGCAGCCAGGGGGGTAGCAATGAGCAGTTCTTC. This gives the protein CASSQGGSNEQFF.

The rearrangement links TRBV19 to TRBJ2-2; maybe TRBD2 (5 bases). V gave up 6 bases and J gave up 6 bases, with 8 bases separating them. The CDR3 loop spans 12 amino acids. Germline lookup yields CDR1 LNHDA and CDR2 SQIVND (reference sequence). The CDR3 DNA sequence: TGTGCCAGTAGCTCGCGGGCCGGGGAGCTGTTTTTT. Its translation: CASSSRAGELFF.

This rearrangement joins TRBV27 to TRBJ2-7; TRBD2 is a possible D gene (6 bases). The CDR3 is made up of 13 amino acids. Looked up from germline, CDR1 is MNHEY and CDR2 is SMNVEV (reference sequence). V lost 11 bases to trimming and J lost 5 bases, with 19 bases between them. DNA for the CDR3: TGTGCCTCCAAGGCGGGGACTTTCCACGAGCAGTACTTC. It codes for CASKAGTFHEQYF.

The chain carries TRBV5-1 and TRBJ1-1; D unclear. V was shortened by 4 bases and J by 4 bases, with 17 bases between the two germline ends. This CDR3 is built from 15 residues. In germline, CDR1 is SGHRS, CDR2 YFSETQ. This CDR3 is CASSMGVGSVTEAFF. The CDR3, as DNA: TGCGCCAGCAGCATGGGTGTCGGGTCAGTCACTGAAGCTTTCTTT.

The chain couples TRBV5-4 to TRBJ2-1, with D perhaps matching TRBD1 (5 bases). Trimming removed 4 bases at V and 2 bases at J, with 10 bases between. Germline CDR1 SGHNT, CDR2 YYREEE (reference sequence). The length of the CDR3 is 14 residues. The CDR3 DNA follows: TGTGCCAGCAGCCCACCAGGGCCCTACAATGAGCAGTTCTTC. Translation: CASSPPGPYNEQFF.

The chain couples TRBV30 to TRBJ1-1; D remains unclear. Germline V gene lookup returns CDR1 GTSNPN and CDR2 SVGIG (reference sequence). The CDR3 length is 13 residues. The ends were cut back, 2 bases at V and 1 base at J, with 8 bases in the middle. CDR3 in DNA: TGTGCCTGGAGTCGGGTACCGAACACTGAAGCTTTCTTT. This encodes CAWSRVPNTEAFF.

This clone was seen only once. The V gene is TRBV2, the J gene TRBJ2-4, with 9 bases lining up with TRBD1. The J segment lost 8 bases and the V segment lost 3 bases, leaving 5 bases of the junction unmatched. Germline CDR1 reads SNHLY; CDR2 reads FYNNEI. The length of the CDR3 is 14 residues. CDR3 sequence: CASSELDRGDIQYF. CDR3 nucleotide sequence: TGTGCCAGCAGTGAGTTGGACAGGGGAGACATTCAGTACTTC.